This TCR beta chain was obtained from a study of blood T cell repertoires in COVID-19. Across the study: Researchers got acute and convalescent COVID-19 samples from the United States, Italy and Spain. Nucleic acid was either cDNA or gDNA, and it came from T cells, B-cell-depleted T cells, or PBMCs.

Trimming took off 4 bases at V and 7 bases at J, with 5 bases between the two ends. This CDR3 comprises 12 residues. Measured with immunoSEQ multiplex PCR; TCRdb has only the in-frame clones, and not every one. The sample lists roughly 100,000 clones, 91% occurring once. The receptor's source is a man aged 45 to 65 with acute or convalescent COVID-19. The sample taken for sequencing was peripheral blood. The rearrangement uses TRBV12-3 or TRBV12-4 and TRBJ1-6; D remains unclear. The CDR3 coding sequence is TGTGCCAGCAGTTACCAGAATTCACCCCTCCACTTT. Its protein is CASSYQNSPLHF.